This TCR beta chain was sequenced in a study of CD8 T cells in ankylosing spondylitis. Study results and caveats: Past studies reported some motif variants in reactive arthritis synovial fluid and blood. What seemed typical of ankylosing spondylitis blood was a TCR beta motif built from 7 or 8 highly homologous variants. There was reportedly significant enrichment of clones that were disease-linked in matched ankylosing spondylitis synovial fluid.

The sample holds many counts of this clonotype. As yet, its antigen is unknown. CDR3 length: 17 amino acids. Trimming shortened V by 1 base and J by 0 bases, and 16 bases separated the two germline ends. Molecular-barcoded quantitative 5'-RACE produced these TCR beta libraries. TCRdb independently ran MiXCR on the 5' RACE reads; one entry per CDR3 protein. The repertoire holds around 300,000 distinct CDR3 sequences, with roughly 14% as singletons. This TCR was recovered from a male donor with ankylosing spondylitis or in good health (not recorded which). The chain employs TRBV12-3 or TRBV12-4 and TRBJ2-7; tentatively, D is TRBD2 (6 bases). Sequencing was done on a sample of blood, either unsorted or a sorted T cell fraction (not recorded which). The DNA for the CDR3 is TGTGCCAGCAGTTTAGAACCCGGGACTTTATTCTCCTACGAGCAGTACTTC. Its translation: CASSLEPGTLFSYEQYF.